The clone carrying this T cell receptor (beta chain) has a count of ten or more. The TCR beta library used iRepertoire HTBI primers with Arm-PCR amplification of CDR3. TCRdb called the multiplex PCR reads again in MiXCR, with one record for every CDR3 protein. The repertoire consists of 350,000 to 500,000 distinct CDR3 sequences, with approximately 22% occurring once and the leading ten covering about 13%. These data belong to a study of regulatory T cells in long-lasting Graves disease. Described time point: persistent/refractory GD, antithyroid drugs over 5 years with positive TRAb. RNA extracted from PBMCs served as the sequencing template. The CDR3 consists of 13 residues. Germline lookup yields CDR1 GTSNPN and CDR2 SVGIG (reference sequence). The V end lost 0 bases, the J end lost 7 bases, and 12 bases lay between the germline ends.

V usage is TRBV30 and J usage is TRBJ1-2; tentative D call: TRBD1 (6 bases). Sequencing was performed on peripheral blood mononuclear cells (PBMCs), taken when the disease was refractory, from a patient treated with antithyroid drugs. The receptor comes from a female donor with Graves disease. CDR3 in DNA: TGTGCCTGGAGTGTAATGCGGGGGCGTGGCTACACCTTC. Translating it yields CAWSVMRGRGYTF.